This TCR beta chain was recorded in a study of CD8 T cells in ankylosing spondylitis. Molecular-barcoded quantitative 5'-RACE produced these TCR beta libraries. MiXCR was run by TCRdb on the 5' RACE reads, yielding one entry per CDR3 protein. The top ten hold around 60% of the sample, which has about 96,000 distinct CDR3 sequences, around 30% seen once. The CDR3 runs to 16 residues. J was trimmed by 6 bases and V by 1 base; bases with no gene match: 12. Germline assignment: CDR1 GTSNPN and CDR2 SVGIG (reference sequence). The sequenced sample was blood, either unsorted or a sorted T cell fraction (not recorded which). This TCR came from a male donor with ankylosing spondylitis or in good health (not recorded which). The chain carries TRBV30 and TRBJ2-1; 7 bases are a match to TRBD1. DNA of the CDR3: TGTGCCTGGAGTGGCCCGAGGACAGGCCCTAGCAATGAGCAGTTCTTC. Residues: CAWSGPRTGPSNEQFF. The full variable domain, with the rest looked up from reference TRBV30 and TRBJ2-1, is SQTIHQWPATLVQPVGSPLSLECTVEGTSNPNLYWYRQAAGRGLQLLFYSVGIGQISSEVPQNLSASRPQDRQFILSSKKLLLSDSGFYLCAWSGPRTGPSNEQFFGPGTRLTVL.